The following is a T cell receptor (beta chain) sequence with its context. This record comes from a study of T cells after somatic rescue of genetic block. Sequencing was performed with immunoSEQ multiplex PCR; in TCRdb, only in-frame clones are kept and a portion is missing. The sample holds around 67,000 clones, roughly 90% seen once. The CDR3 length is 15 residues. Germline values: CDR1 MNHEY, CDR2 SMNVEV (reference sequence). Between the trimmed V and J ends, which lost 0 bases and 4 bases, there was a span of 12 bases. The source of this sequence is a man aged 25 to 45. Sequenced sample: peripheral blood mononuclear cells (PBMCs). This chain links TRBV27 with TRBJ1-1; perhaps TRBD1 as D (6 bases). CDR3 loop: CASSLSFTGFTEAFF. The CDR3 nucleotides are TGTGCCAGCAGTTTATCGTTTACAGGGTTCACTGAAGCTTTCTTT.